Shown below are 13 T cell receptor beta chains from a single sample sequenced in a study of T-cell reconstitution after alpha-beta-depleted transplantation in children. Library preparation (for TCRbeta) was performed with unique molecular identifiers. TCRdb re-called the PCR reads through MiXCR, storing one row per CDR3 protein. The sample consists of approximately 650,000 distinct CDR3 sequences, less than 15% of them appearing once. Sequencing used PBMCs, obtained before TCRalphabeta/CD19-depleted stem cell transplant. The source of these receptors is a girl aged 2 to 10 with congenital amegakaryocytic thrombocytopenia, due to receive a stem cell transplant.

This clonotype has at least ten counts. A single base separates this from a much larger clone, so it may be a read error. V usage is TRBV6-1 and J usage is TRBJ2-6, with unresolved D. Germline assignment: CDR1 MNHNS and CDR2 SASEGT. This CDR3 region has 13 residues. Between the trimmed V and J ends, which lost 6 bases and 1 base, there was a span of 4 bases. CDR3 protein: CASRFSGANVLTF. For the CDR3, the DNA is TGTGCCAGCAGGTTTTCTGGGGCCAACGTCCTGACTTTC.

This clonotype was observed many times. The chain employs TRBV20-1 and TRBJ1-2; TRBD1 is a possible D gene (6 bases). The germline V gene has CDR1 DFQATT and CDR2 SNEGSKA (reference sequence). Trimming left V 5 bases short and J 3 bases short, with 10 bases between. The CDR3 is 12 amino acids. As DNA, the CDR3 is TGCAGTGCTTACGGGACACACTATGGCTACACCTTC. Its protein product is CSAYGTHYGYTF.

This clonotype was recorded at least ten times. The chain carries TRBV28 and TRBJ2-1, with D possibly being TRBD1 or TRBD2 (5 bases each). The length of the CDR3 is 18 residues. V lost 3 bases and J lost 0, with 18 bases in between. Per the germline V gene, CDR1 is MDHEN and CDR2 is SYDVKM. The CDR3 loop reads CASSFLLSGPRSYNEQFF. In DNA, the CDR3 is TGTGCCAGCAGTTTCCTCCTTTCGGGGCCCCGCTCCTACAATGAGCAGTTCTTC.

This clonotype was seen many times. The chain joins TRBV12-3 or TRBV12-4 to TRBJ1-6; the D gene is possibly TRBD1 (5 bases). The V end was cut by 6 bases, the J end by 14 bases, with 20 bases between. This CDR3 spans 14 amino acids. CDR3 bases: TGTGCCAGCAGCTGGACGGGGGAAGCTCATGCCCTCCACTTT. This sequence encodes CASSWTGEAHALHF.

The gene calls are TRBV5-1 and TRBJ2-3, with D unresolved. The CDR3 is 15 residues long. V dropped 0 bases and J dropped 4 bases, with 12 bases sitting between them. Germline V gene lookup returns CDR1 SGHRS and CDR2 YFSETQ. This CDR3 reads CASSLEPAAADTQYF. DNA of the CDR3: TGCGCCAGCAGCTTGGAGCCGGCCGCGGCAGATACGCAGTATTTT.

This clonotype was observed a few times. The chain joins TRBV7-9 to TRBJ1-2, with D possibly being TRBD1 (5 bases). The CDR3 covers 15 residues. The germline V gene encodes CDR1 SEHNR and CDR2 FQNEAQ (reference sequence). V was shortened by 3 bases and J by 6 bases, with 17 bases between the two germline ends. CDR3 coding DNA: TGTGCCAGCAGCTTTGGGCCTACCGGGACCAATGGCTACACCTTC. This translates into CASSFGPTGTNGYTF.

This clonotype has a handful of counts. J is TRBJ2-7 and V is TRBV20-1, with 7 nucleotides matching TRBD2. Germline values: CDR1 DFQATT, CDR2 SNEGSKA (reference sequence). V lost 3 bases, J lost 5 bases, and 10 bases stayed unmatched. This CDR3 is built from 14 residues. This CDR3 reads CSASPSGRVHEQYF. As DNA, the CDR3 is TGCAGTGCTAGCCCTAGCGGAAGGGTCCACGAGCAGTACTTC.

The sample holds many counts of this clonotype. For the CDR3, the DNA is TGCAGTGCTAGAGTGACGACAGTCTCCCCGGAGAACACTGAAGCTTTCTTT. This gives the protein CSARVTTVSPENTEAFF. The chain has TRBV20-1 and TRBJ1-1; D is perhaps TRBD1 (5 bases). With 1 base removed from V and 1 base from J, the gap between germline ends came to 19 bases. This CDR3 contains 17 residues. CDR1 is DFQATT and CDR2 is SNEGSKA in the germline V gene (reference sequence).

This clonotype was observed at least ten times. V usage is TRBV20-1 and J usage is TRBJ1-5; tentatively, D is TRBD1 (5 bases). Germline V gives CDR1 DFQATT, CDR2 SNEGSKA (reference sequence). Trimming left V 6 bases short and J 7 bases short, with 19 bases between. CDR3 length: 14 residues. CDR3: CSAPTGTPGQPQHF. The CDR3 nucleotides are TGCAGTGCCCCCACCGGGACCCCGGGGCAGCCCCAGCATTTT.

This clonotype was counted only a few times. The V call is TRBV29-1, the J call TRBJ2-5, with 11 bases identical to TRBD2. The CDR3 consists of 18 residues. Trimming cost V 6 bases and J 5 bases; bases outside gene matches: 20. Germline V gene data show CDR1 as SQVTM and CDR2 as ANQGSEA. CDR3 bases: TGCAGCGTCTCCCCAGAGGGACTAGCGGCCTCCCTCCGGGAGACCCAGTACTTC. This codes for CSVSPEGLAASLRETQYF.

The sample holds a few counts of this clonotype. The chain carries TRBV7-2 and TRBJ1-2; 7 positions agree with TRBD1. Germline lookup yields CDR1 SGHTA and CDR2 FQGNSA. The CDR3 length is 16 residues. Trimming removed 4 bases from V and 7 bases from J; junction bases left unmatched: 15. CDR3 sequence: CASSSVPTGRLGGYTF. CDR3 sequence (DNA): TGTGCCAGCAGCTCCGTCCCGACAGGGCGCCTGGGTGGCTACACCTTC. The whole variable domain, remainder taken from reference TRBV7-2 and TRBJ1-2, is GAGVSQSPSNKVTEKGKDVELRCDPISGHTALYWYRQSLGQGLEFLIYFQGNSAPDKSGLPSDRFSAERTGGSVSTLTIQRTQQEDSAVYLCASSSVPTGRLGGYTFGSGTRLTVV.

This clonotype was counted between two and nine times. The genes are TRBV7-9 and TRBJ2-1, with 7 nucleotides matching TRBD2. Germline CDR1 is SEHNR and CDR2 is FQNEAQ (reference sequence). This CDR3 spans 17 amino acids. The trim removed 2 bases at V and 4 bases at J, leaving 11 bases unmatched. The CDR3 nucleotides read TGTGCCAGCAGCTTAATTCCGGCGGGAGATTATTACAATGAGCAGTTCTTC. Protein product: CASSLIPAGDYYNEQFF. Full variable domain (outside the CDR3, taken from reference TRBV7-9 and TRBJ2-1): DTGVSQNPRHKITKRGQNVTFRCDPISEHNRLYWYRQTLGQGPEFLTYFQNEAQLEKSRLLSDRFSAERPKGSFSTLEIQRTEQGDSAMYLCASSLIPAGDYYNEQFFGPGTRLTVL.

V usage is TRBV20-1 and J usage is TRBJ1-5, with a tentative D call TRBD1 (6 bases). The germline CDR1 and CDR2 sequences are DFQATT and SNEGSKA (reference sequence). This CDR3 contains 13 residues. The V end lost 4 bases, the J end lost 3 bases, and 10 bases lay between the germline ends. The CDR3 sequence is CSAIRTVNQPQHF. The CDR3 nucleotides are TGCAGTGCTATCAGGACAGTCAATCAGCCCCAGCATTTT.